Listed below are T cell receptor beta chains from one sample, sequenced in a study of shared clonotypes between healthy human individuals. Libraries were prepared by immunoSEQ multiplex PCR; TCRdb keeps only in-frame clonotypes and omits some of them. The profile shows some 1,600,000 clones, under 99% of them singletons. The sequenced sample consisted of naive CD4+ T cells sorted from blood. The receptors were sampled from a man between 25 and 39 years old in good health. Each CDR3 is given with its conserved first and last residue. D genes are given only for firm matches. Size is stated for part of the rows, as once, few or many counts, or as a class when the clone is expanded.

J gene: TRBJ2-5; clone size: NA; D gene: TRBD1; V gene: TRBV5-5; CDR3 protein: CATLGQAPGRETQYF; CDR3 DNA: TGTGCCACCCTAGGACAGGCCCCCGGTAGGGAGACCCAGTACTTC
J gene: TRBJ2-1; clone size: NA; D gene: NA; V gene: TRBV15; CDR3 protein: CATSRDLWASSYNEQFF; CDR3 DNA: TGTGCCACCAGCAGAGATCTGTGGGCCAGCTCCTACAATGAGCAGTTCTTC
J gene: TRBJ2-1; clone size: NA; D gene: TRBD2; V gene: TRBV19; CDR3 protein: CASSVGTSGSNEQFF; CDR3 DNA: TGTGCCAGTAGTGTCGGGACTAGCGGGAGCAATGAGCAGTTCTTC
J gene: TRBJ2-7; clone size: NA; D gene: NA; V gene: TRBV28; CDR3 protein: CASSSGSYEQYF; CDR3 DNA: TGTGCCAGCAGTTCAGGGAGCTACGAGCAGTACTTC
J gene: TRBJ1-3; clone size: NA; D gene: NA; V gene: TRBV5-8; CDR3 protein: CASSLTTGNTIYF; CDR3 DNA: TGTGCCAGCAGCTTGACTACTGGAAACACCATATATTTT
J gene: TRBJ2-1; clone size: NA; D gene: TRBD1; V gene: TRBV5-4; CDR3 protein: CASSLAGGASHEQFF; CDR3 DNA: TGTGCCAGCAGCTTGGCAGGGGGCGCGTCCCATGAGCAGTTCTTC
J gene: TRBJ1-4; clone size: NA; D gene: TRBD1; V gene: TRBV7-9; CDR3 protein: CASSLGQGQSNEKLFF; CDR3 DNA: TGTGCCAGCAGCCTCGGGCAGGGACAGTCTAATGAAAAACTGTTTTTT
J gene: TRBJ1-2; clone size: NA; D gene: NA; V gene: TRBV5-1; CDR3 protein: CASSKIKGDYGYTF; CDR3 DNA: TGCGCCAGCAGCAAAATAAAGGGGGACTATGGCTACACCTTC
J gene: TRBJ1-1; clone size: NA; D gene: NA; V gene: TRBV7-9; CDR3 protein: CASSQTPRAFF; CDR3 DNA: TGTGCCAGCAGCCAAACCCCAAGAGCTTTCTTT
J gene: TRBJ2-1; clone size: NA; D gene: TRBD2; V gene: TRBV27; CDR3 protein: CASRRLAGGPGNEQFF; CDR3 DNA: TGTGCCAGCAGAAGACTAGCGGGAGGGCCTGGTAATGAGCAGTTCTTC
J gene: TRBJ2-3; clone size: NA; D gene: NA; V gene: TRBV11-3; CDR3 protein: CASSLIRTDTQYF; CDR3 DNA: TGTGCCAGCAGCTTAATAAGGACAGATACGCAGTATTTT
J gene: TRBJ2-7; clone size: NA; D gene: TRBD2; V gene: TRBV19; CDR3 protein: CASSIIRTSGRYDEQYF; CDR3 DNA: TGTGCCAGTAGTATAATCAGGACTAGCGGGAGGTATGACGAGCAGTACTTC
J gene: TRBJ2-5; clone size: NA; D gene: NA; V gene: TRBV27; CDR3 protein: CASRTVRRETQYF; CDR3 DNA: TGTGCCAGCAGGACCGTTCGGAGGGAGACCCAGTACTTC
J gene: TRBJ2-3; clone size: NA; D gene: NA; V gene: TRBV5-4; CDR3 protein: CASSLDGGISTDTQYF; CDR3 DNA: TGTGCCAGCAGCTTGGATGGCGGGATTAGCACAGATACGCAGTATTTT
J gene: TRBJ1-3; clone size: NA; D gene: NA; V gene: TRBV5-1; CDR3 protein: CASSLGQGNTIYF; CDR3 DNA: TGCGCCAGCAGCTTGGGACAGGGAAACACCATATATTTT
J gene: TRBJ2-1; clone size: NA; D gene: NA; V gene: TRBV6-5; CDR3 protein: CASSHTWTPNNEQFF; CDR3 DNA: TGTGCCAGCAGTCACACCTGGACGCCTAACAATGAGCAGTTCTTC
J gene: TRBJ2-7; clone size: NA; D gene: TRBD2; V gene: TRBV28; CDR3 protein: CASSLVPSGSYEQYF; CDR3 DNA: TGTGCCAGCAGTTTAGTCCCTAGCGGATCCTACGAGCAGTACTTC
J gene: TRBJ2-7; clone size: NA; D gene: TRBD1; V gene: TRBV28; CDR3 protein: CASNRGRISYEQYF; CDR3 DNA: TGTGCCAGCAACAGGGGGCGCATATCCTACGAGCAGTACTTC
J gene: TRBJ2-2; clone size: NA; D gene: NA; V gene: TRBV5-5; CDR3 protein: CASSLSVSGELFF; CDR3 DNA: TGTGCCAGCAGCTTAAGTGTTTCCGGGGAGCTGTTTTTT
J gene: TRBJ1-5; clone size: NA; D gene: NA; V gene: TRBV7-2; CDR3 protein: CASSLEVGARNQPQHF; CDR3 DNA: TGTGCCAGCAGCTTAGAGGTGGGGGCGCGAAATCAGCCCCAGCATTTT
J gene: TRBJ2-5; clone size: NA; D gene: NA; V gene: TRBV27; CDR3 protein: CASSLGAFQETQYF; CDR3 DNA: TGTGCCAGCAGTTTAGGAGCATTCCAAGAGACCCAGTACTTC
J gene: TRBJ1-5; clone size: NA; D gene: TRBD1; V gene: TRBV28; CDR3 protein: CASSADRVKPQHF; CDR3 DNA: TGTGCCAGCAGTGCGGACAGGGTCAAGCCCCAGCATTTT
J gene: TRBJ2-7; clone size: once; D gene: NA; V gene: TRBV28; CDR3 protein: CASRGTASSYEQYF; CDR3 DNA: TGTGCCAGCAGAGGGACCGCCAGCTCCTACGAGCAGTACTTC
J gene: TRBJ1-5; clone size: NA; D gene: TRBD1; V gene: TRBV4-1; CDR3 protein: CASSPRDRRDQPQHF; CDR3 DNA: TGCGCCAGCAGCCCCCGGGACAGGCGGGATCAGCCCCAGCATTTT
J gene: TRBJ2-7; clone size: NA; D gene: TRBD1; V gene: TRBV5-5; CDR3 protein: CASSHGQAAYEQYF; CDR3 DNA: TGTGCCAGCAGCCACGGACAGGCCGCCTACGAGCAGTACTTC
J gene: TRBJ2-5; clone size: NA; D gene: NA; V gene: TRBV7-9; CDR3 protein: CASSFKAGLETQYF; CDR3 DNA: TGTGCCAGCAGCTTCAAGGCGGGCCTGGAGACCCAGTACTTC
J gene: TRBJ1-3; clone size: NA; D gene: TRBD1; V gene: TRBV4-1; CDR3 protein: CASSQTGYSGNTIYF; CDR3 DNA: TGCGCCAGCAGCCAGACAGGGTACTCTGGAAACACCATATATTTT
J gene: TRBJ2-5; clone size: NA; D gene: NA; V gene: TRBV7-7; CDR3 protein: CASSPPGLISQETQYF; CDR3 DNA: TGTGCTAGCAGCCCCCCGGGCCTAATTAGCCAAGAGACCCAGTACTTC
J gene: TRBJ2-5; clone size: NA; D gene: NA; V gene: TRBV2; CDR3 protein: CASSEWLQGVETQYF; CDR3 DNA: TGTGCCAGCAGTGAATGGCTCCAGGGAGTAGAGACCCAGTACTTC
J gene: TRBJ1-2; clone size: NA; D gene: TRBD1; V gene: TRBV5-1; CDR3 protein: CASSTGAGGYTF; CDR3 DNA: TGCGCCAGCTCGACAGGGGCGGGTGGCTACACCTTC
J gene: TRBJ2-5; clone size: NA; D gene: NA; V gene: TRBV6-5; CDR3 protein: CASSPAEYETQYF; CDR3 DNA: TGTGCCAGCAGCCCAGCGGAATACGAGACCCAGTACTTC